This T cell receptor (beta chain) was sequenced for a study of cytomegalovirus exposure and HLA in healthy donors. The study's findings and limits: Relative to equally common others, HLA-associated TCR beta chains showed greater clonal expansion in a later analysis. The authors listed 150 or so TCR beta chains as cytomegalovirus-associated.

PCR employed 60 Vbeta and 13 Jbeta primers. TCRdb's copy holds only in-frame clones and misses some; the assay was immunoSEQ multiplex PCR. The repertoire includes over 150,000 clones, 77% of them detected once, and around 2.5% sits in the top ten. The germline gives CDR1 SGHRS, CDR2 YFSETQ. J gave up 8 bases and V 3 bases, and 14 bases lay outside the gene matches. This CDR3 has 16 amino acids. With respect to this clone: Its antigen remains unknown.

The origin of this receptor is a middle-aged woman in good health and CMV-seropositive. Sequenced sample: PBMCs. This chain links TRBV5-1 with TRBJ2-3; 8 nucleotides line up with TRBD2. For the CDR3, the DNA is TGCGCCAGCAGCTCAACGTCGGGACTAGTCGGAAGTACGCAGTATTTT. Protein: CASSSTSGLVGSTQYF.